This TCR beta chain originates from a study of siplizumab effects on memory and regulatory T cells. Using immunoSEQ multiplex PCR, the repertoire was profiled, and TCRdb retains in-frame clones only, with some absent. The table has around 100,000 clones, around nine tenths seen once; the top ten hold more than 10%. From germline, CDR1 is LNHDA and CDR2 SQIVND (reference sequence). The CDR3 spans 14 residues. V was shortened by 4 bases and J by 0 bases, with 9 bases between the two germline ends. The V call is TRBV19, the J call TRBJ1-1; a possible D gene is TRBD1 (5 bases). This TCR was sampled from a human donor in good health. The sequenced sample consisted of non-Treg CD4+ T cells sorted from blood. The CDR3 sequence is CASSTGRVNTEAFF. Here the CDR3 DNA reads TGTGCCAGTAGTACGGGACGGGTGAACACTGAAGCTTTCTTT.